This T cell receptor beta chain was obtained from a study of CD8+CD57+ T cells in acquired aplastic anemia. Study-level findings and limits: In common between the patients and the controls were nearly 30 CD8+ CDR3 sequences.

As regards this clonotype: Its antigen is as yet unknown.

The germline V gene encodes CDR1 LNHNV and CDR2 YYDKDF (reference sequence). V lost 5 bases and J lost 5, with 15 bases in between. The CDR3 runs 15 residues. The study profiled TCR beta VDJ and CDR3 using genomic DNA as template. TCRdb independently ran MiXCR on the reads; one entry per CDR3 protein. The sample yields around 400,000 distinct CDR3 sequences, roughly 64% seen once. Material for sequencing was sorted CD4+, CD8+, or CD8+CD57+ T cells (not recorded which) from PBMCs. The source of this sequence is a human donor in good health, serving as a control. The chain uses TRBV15 and TRBJ1-4; D unresolved. The CDR3, as DNA: TGTGCCACCAGCCCCCGGGCGGTGCTAAATGAAAAACTGTTTTTT. This translates into CATSPRAVLNEKLFF. The variable domain in full, with the rest retrieved from reference TRBV15 and TRBJ1-4, is DAMVIQNPRYQVTQFGKPVTLSCSQTLNHNVMYWYQQKSSQAPKLLFHYYDKDFNNEADTPDNFQSRRPNTSFCFLDIRSPGLGDTAMYLCATSPRAVLNEKLFFGSGTQLSVL.